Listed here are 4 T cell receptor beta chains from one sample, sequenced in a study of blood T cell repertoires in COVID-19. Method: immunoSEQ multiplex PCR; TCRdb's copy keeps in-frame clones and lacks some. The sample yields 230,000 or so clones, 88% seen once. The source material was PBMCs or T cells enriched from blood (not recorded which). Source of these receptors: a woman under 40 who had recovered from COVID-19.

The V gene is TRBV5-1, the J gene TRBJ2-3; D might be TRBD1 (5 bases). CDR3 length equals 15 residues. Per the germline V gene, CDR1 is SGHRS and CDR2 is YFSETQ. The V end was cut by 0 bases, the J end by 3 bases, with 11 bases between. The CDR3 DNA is TGCGCCAGCAGCTTGGTTGGGGCTGAGACAGATACGCAGTATTTT. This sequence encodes CASSLVGAETDTQYF.

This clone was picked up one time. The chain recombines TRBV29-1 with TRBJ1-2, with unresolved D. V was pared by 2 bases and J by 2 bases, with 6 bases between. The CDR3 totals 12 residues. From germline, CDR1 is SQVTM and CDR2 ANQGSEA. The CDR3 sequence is CSVEWENYGYTF. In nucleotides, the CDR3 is TGCAGCGTTGAATGGGAGAACTATGGCTACACCTTC.

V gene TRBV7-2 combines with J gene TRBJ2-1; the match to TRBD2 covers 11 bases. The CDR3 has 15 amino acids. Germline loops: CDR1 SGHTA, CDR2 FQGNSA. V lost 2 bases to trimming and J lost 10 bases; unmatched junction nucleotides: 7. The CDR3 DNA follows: TGTGCCAGCAGCTTAAGGACTAGCGGGCGGGGAGAGCAGTTCTTC. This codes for CASSLRTSGRGEQFF. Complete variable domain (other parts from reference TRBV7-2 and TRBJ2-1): GAGVSQSPSNKVTEKGKDVELRCDPISGHTALYWYRQSLGQGLEFLIYFQGNSAPDKSGLPSDRFSAERTGGSVSTLTIQRTQQEDSAVYLCASSLRTSGRGEQFFGPGTRLTVL.

CDR3 DNA: TGTGCCAGCAGGACGACAGCCCTTCGGAATGGCTACACCTTC. It specifies CASRTTALRNGYTF. The chain carries TRBV7-2 and TRBJ1-2; possibly TRBD1 for D (5 bases). Trimming cost V 6 bases and J 6 bases, with 17 bases left between them. The CDR3 is made up of 14 amino acids. Germline V gene sequence: CDR1 SGHTA, CDR2 FQGNSA.